Listed below are T cell receptor beta chains from one sample, sequenced in a study of blood T cell repertoires in COVID-19. The repertoire was sequenced with immunoSEQ multiplex PCR; TCRdb's copy has only in-frame clones and lacks some. The table records fewer than 150,000 clones, over 70% of them present only once. Sequencing input: peripheral blood. The receptors originated from a man in his sixties or seventies with acute or convalescent COVID-19. CDR3s include the opening cysteine and the closing phenylalanine or tryptophan. D genes are given only for firm matches. For some rows the clone size is stated as once, few or many, or as a class when expanded; others skip it.

D gene	V gene	clone size	J gene	CDR3 protein	CDR3 DNA
-	TRBV19	-	TRBJ1-1	CASSQTRGEAFF	TGTGCCAGTAGCCAAACGCGGGGTGAAGCTTTCTTT
TRBD1	TRBV19	few	TRBJ1-5	CASSPQGQGNQPQHF	TGTGCCAGTAGTCCCCAAGGACAGGGCAATCAGCCCCAGCATTTT
-	TRBV9	-	TRBJ1-3	CASSVGLREGSGNTIYF	TGTGCCAGCAGCGTAGGGCTCAGGGAAGGCTCTGGAAACACCATATATTTT
TRBD1	TRBV5-4	-	TRBJ2-7	CASSLAPQGAYEQYF	TGTGCCAGCAGCTTGGCTCCACAGGGGGCCTACGAGCAGTACTTC
-	TRBV10-3	-	TRBJ1-2	CAISVKQGGNYGYTF	TGTGCCATCAGTGTAAAGCAAGGGGGTAACTATGGCTACACCTTC
TRBD2	TRBV7-6	-	TRBJ2-1	CASSRGTSGGAGEQFF	TGTGCCAGCAGCCGCGGGACTAGCGGGGGGGCAGGTGAGCAGTTCTTC
-	TRBV7-2	-	TRBJ2-2	CASSLVRGDTGELFF	TGTGCCAGCAGCTTGGTCAGGGGTGACACCGGGGAGCTGTTTTTT
TRBD1	TRBV6-5	-	TRBJ1-2	CASSKGTGVYGYTF	TGTGCCAGCAGCAAAGGGACAGGTGTCTATGGCTACACCTTC
-	TRBV18	-	TRBJ1-2	CASSPENVVQSYGYTF	TGTGCCAGCTCACCGGAGAATGTAGTGCAAAGCTATGGCTACACCTTC
TRBD1	TRBV7-2	few	TRBJ1-5	CASSLQGALSNQPQHF	TGTGCCAGCAGCTTACAGGGGGCCTTGAGCAATCAGCCCCAGCATTTT
-	TRBV12-5	-	TRBJ1-5	CASGLANQPQHF	TGTGCTAGTGGTTTGGCAAATCAGCCCCAGCATTTT
TRBD2	TRBV5-1	-	TRBJ2-5	CASSLGGGARETQYF	TGCGCCAGCAGCTTGGGCGGGGGGGCCCGCGAGACCCAGTACTTC
TRBD1	TRBV6-6	-	TRBJ1-2	CASRTEGQGEGSYTF	TGTGCCAGCAGGACCGAGGGACAGGGTGAGGGGAGCTACACCTTC
-	TRBV10-2	-	TRBJ2-5	CASSRRDQETQYF	TGCGCCAGCAGCAGACGGGACCAAGAGACCCAGTACTTC
-	TRBV11-1	-	TRBJ2-3	CASSLVGGSTDTQYF	TGTGCCAGCAGCTTAGTCGGCGGGAGCACAGATACGCAGTATTTT
TRBD2	TRBV7-9	-	TRBJ2-3	CASSFLGGGAVDTQYF	TGTGCCAGCAGCTTCCTGGGCGGGGGGGCCGTGGATACGCAGTATTTT
-	TRBV6-2/TRBV6-3	few	TRBJ1-5	CASSRPVVNSNQPQHF	TGTGCCAGCAGTCGTCCGGTTGTTAATAGCAATCAGCCCCAGCATTTT
TRBD1	TRBV4-2	once	TRBJ2-2	CASSQARQGNTGELFF	TGTGCCAGCAGCCAAGCAAGACAGGGGAACACCGGGGAGCTGTTTTTT
TRBD1	TRBV7-2	-	TRBJ2-5	CASSLAGQGLQETQYF	TGTGCCAGCAGCTTAGCCGGACAGGGTCTTCAAGAGACCCAGTACTTC
-	TRBV3-1/TRBV3-2	-	TRBJ2-3	CASSQRRARSLDTQYF	TGTGCCAGCAGCCAGAGGAGGGCCAGGAGTCTAGATACGCAGTATTTT
-	TRBV21-1	-	TRBJ1-2	CASSKAGHGYTF	TGTGCCAGCAGCAAGGCAGGCCATGGCTACACCTTC
-	TRBV6-4	-	TRBJ1-2	CASSDSSLGGAYGYTF	TGTGCCAGCAGTGACTCTAGTCTGGGGGGGGCCTATGGCTACACCTTC
TRBD1	TRBV7-2	few	TRBJ1-6	CASFTGQDNSPLHF	TGTGCCAGCTTCACTGGACAGGATAATTCACCCCTCCACTTT
-	TRBV30	-	TRBJ2-7	CACVLRRGQYF	TGTGCCTGCGTTTTGCGGCGCGGGCAGTACTTC
-	TRBV5-1	-	TRBJ1-1	CASSLAGVVNTEAFF	TGCGCCAGCAGCCTGGCAGGGGTAGTTAACACTGAAGCTTTCTTT
-	TRBV5-1	-	TRBJ2-1	CASSLLAGSYNEQFF	TGCGCCAGCAGCTTGTTGGCGGGATCCTACAATGAGCAGTTCTTC
-	TRBV2	-	TRBJ1-2	CASSGSSYGYTF	TGTGCCAGCAGCGGGTCCTCCTATGGCTACACCTTC